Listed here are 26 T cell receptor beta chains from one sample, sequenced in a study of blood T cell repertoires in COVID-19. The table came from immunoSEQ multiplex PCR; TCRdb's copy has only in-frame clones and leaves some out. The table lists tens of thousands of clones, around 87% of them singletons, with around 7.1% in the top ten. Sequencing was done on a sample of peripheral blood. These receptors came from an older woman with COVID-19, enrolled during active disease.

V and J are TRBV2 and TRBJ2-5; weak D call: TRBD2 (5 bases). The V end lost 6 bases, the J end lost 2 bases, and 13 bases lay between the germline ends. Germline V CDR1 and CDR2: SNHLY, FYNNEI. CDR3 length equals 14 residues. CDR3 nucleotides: TGTGCCAGCAGCCAGGACTCGCCGCAAGAGACCCAGTACTTC. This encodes CASSQDSPQETQYF.

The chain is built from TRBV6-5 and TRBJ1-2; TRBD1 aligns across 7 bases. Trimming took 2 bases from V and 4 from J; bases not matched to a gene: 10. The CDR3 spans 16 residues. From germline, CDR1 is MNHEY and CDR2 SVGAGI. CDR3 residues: CASSYDTQTGLYGYTF. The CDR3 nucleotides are TGTGCCAGCAGTTACGATACGCAGACAGGGCTCTATGGCTACACCTTC.

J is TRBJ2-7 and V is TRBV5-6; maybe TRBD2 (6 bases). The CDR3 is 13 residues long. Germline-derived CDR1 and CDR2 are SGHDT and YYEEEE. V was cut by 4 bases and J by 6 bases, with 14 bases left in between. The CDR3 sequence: CASSRGLESEQYF. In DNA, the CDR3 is TGTGCCAGCAGCAGGGGACTGGAGTCCGAGCAGTACTTC.

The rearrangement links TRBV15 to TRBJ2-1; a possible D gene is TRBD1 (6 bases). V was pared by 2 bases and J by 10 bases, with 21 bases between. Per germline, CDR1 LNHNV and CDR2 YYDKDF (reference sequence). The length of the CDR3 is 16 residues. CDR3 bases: TGTGCCACCAGCAGACCGGACGGACAGCCAATGCTGGAGCAGTTCTTC. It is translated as CATSRPDGQPMLEQFF.

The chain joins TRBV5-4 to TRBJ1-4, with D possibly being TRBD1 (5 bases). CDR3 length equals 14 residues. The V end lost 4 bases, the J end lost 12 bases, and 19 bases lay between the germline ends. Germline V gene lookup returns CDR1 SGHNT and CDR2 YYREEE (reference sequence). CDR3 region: CASSPDRRRGELFF. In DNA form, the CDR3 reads TGTGCCAGCAGCCCAGACAGACGCCGTGGGGAACTGTTTTTT.

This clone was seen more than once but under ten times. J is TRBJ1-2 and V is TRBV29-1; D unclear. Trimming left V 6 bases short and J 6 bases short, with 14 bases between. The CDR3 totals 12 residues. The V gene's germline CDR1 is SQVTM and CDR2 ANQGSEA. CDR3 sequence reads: CSVAGLKNGYTF. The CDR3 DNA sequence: TGCAGCGTCGCGGGCCTGAAAAATGGCTACACCTTC.

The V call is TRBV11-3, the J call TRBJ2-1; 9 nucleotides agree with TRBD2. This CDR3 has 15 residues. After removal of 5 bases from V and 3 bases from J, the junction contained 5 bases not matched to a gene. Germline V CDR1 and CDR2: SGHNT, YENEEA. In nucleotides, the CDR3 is TGTGCCAGCAGCGCCCGACTAGCGGACTACAATGAGCAGTTCTTC. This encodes CASSARLADYNEQFF.

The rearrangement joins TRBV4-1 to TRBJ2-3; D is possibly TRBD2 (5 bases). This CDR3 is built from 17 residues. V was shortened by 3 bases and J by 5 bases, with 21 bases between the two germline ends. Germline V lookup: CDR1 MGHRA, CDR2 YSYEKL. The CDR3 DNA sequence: TGCGCCAGCAGCCATCGAGGGCTAGCCGGAGGTTTAGATACGCAGTATTTT. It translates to CASSHRGLAGGLDTQYF.

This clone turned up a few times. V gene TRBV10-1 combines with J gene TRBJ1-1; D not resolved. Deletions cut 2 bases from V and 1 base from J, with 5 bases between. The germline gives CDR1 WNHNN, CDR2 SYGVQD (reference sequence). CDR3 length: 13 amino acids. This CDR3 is CASSELRNTEAFF. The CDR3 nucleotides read TGCGCCAGCAGTGAGCTTAGGAACACTGAAGCTTTCTTT.

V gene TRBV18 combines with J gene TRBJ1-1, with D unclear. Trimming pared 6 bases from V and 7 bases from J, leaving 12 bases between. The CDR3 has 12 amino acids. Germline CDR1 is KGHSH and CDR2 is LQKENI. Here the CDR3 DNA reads TGTGCCAGCTCCCCCTACCCTTATGAAGCTTTCTTT. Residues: CASSPYPYEAFF.

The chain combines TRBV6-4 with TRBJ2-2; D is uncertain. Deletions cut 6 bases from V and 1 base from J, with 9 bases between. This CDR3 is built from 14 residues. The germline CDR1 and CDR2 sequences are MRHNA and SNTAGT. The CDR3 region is CASSLYRNTGELFF. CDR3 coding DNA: TGTGCCAGCAGCCTCTACCGGAACACCGGGGAGCTGTTTTTT.

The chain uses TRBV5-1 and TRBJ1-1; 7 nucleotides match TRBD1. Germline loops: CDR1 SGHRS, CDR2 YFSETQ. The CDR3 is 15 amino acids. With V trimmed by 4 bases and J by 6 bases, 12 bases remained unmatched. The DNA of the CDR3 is TGCGCCAGCAGCCAAAAGACAGGGAGGTACGCTGAAGCTTTCTTT. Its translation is CASSQKTGRYAEAFF.

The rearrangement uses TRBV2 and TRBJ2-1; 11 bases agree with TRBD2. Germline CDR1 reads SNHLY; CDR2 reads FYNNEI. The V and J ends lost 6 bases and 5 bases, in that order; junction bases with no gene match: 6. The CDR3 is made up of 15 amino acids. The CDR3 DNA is TGTGCCAGCAGCCACCCGGGACTAGCGGACAATGAGCAGTTCTTC. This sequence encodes CASSHPGLADNEQFF.

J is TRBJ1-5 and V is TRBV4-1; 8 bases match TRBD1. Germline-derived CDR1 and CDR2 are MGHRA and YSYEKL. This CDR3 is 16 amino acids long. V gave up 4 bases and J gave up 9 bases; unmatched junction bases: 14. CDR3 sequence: CASSRTPDREMGPQHF. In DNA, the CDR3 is TGCGCCAGCAGCCGCACTCCGGACAGGGAAATGGGGCCCCAGCATTTT.

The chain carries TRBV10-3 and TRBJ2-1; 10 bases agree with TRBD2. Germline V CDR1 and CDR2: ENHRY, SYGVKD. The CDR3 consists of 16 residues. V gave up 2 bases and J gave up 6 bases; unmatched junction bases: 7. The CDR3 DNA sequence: TGTGCCATCAGTGAGCCCAGGACTAGCGGTGGCAATGAGCAGTTCTTC. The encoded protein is CAISEPRTSGGNEQFF.

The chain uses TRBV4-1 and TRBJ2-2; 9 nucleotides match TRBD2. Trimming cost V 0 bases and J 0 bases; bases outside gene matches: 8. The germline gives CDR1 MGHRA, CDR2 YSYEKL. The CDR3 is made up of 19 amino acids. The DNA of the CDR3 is TGCGCCAGCAGCCAAGACGCGGGGCTAGCGGGAACGAACACCGGGGAGCTGTTTTTT. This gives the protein CASSQDAGLAGTNTGELFF.

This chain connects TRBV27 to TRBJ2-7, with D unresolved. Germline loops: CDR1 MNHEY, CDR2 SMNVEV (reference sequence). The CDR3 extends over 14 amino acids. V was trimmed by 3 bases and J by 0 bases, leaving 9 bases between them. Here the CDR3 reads CASSFSPSSYEQYF. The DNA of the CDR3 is TGTGCCAGCAGTTTTTCCCCTAGCTCCTACGAGCAGTACTTC.

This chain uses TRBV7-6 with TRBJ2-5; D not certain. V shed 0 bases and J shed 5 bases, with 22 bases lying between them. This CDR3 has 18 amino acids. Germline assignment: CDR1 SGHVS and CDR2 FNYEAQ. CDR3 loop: CASSLAPPSKPVGETQYF. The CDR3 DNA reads TGTGCCAGCAGCTTAGCGCCGCCCTCGAAACCAGTCGGGGAGACCCAGTACTTC.

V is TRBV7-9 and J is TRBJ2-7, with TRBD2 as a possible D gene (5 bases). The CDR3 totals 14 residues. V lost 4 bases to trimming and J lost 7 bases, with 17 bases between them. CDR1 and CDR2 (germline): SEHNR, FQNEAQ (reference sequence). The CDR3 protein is CASSSLVPGWEQYF. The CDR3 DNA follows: TGTGCCAGCAGCTCACTAGTTCCCGGTTGGGAGCAGTACTTC.

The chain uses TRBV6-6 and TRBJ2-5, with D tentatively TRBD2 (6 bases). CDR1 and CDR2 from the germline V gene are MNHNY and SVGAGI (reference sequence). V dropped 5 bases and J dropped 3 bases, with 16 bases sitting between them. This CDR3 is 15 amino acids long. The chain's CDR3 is CASSPPDGGKETQYF. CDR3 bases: TGTGCCAGCAGTCCACCCGACGGGGGAAAAGAGACCCAGTACTTC.

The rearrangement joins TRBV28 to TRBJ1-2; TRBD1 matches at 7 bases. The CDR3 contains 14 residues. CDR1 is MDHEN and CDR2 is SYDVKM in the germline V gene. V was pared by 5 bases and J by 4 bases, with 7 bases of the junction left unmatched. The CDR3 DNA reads TGTGCCAGCAGTAACCTGGGACAGCTCTATGGCTACACCTTC. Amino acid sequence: CASSNLGQLYGYTF.

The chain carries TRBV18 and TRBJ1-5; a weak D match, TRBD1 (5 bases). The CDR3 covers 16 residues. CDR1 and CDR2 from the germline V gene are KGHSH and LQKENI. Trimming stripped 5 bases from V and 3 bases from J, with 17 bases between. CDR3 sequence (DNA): TGTGCCAGCTCAAAAGACAGTAGGCTTGCCAATCAGCCCCAGCATTTT. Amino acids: CASSKDSRLANQPQHF. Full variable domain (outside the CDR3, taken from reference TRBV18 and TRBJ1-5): NAGVMQNPRHLVRRRGQEARLRCSPMKGHSHVYWYRQLPEEGLKFMVYLQKENIIDESGMPKERFSAEFPKEGPSILRIQQVVRGDSAAYFCASSKDSRLANQPQHFGDGTRLSIL.

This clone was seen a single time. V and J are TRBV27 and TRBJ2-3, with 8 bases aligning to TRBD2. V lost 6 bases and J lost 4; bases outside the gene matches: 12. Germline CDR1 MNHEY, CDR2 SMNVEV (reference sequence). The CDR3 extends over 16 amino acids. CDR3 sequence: CASRPISGSIADTQYF. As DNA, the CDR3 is TGTGCCAGCAGACCCATCAGCGGGAGCATAGCAGATACGCAGTATTTT.

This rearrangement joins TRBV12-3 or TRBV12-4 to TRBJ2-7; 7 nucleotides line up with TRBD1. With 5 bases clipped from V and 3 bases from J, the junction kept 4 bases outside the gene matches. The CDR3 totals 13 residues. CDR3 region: CASSPGQNYEQYF. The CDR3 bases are TGTGCCAGCAGTCCGGGACAGAACTACGAGCAGTACTTC.

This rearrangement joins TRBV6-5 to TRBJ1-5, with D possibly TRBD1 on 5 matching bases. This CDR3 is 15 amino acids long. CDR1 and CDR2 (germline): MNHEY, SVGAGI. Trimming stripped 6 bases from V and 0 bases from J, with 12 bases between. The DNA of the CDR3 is TGTGCCAGCAGGTCAGACAGAAATAGCAATCAGCCCCAGCATTTT. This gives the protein CASRSDRNSNQPQHF.

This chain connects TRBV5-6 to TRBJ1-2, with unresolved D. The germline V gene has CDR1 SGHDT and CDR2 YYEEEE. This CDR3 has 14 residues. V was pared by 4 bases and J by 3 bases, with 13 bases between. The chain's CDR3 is CASSVGGKYYGYTF. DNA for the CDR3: TGTGCCAGCAGCGTCGGCGGAAAATACTATGGCTACACCTTC.